Listed here is a single T cell receptor beta chain. This specimen belongs to a study of blood T cell repertoires in COVID-19. About the study: From the United States, Italy and Spain came samples of acute and convalescent COVID-19.

Germline V CDR1 and CDR2: SEHNR, FQNEAQ (reference sequence). The CDR3 loop spans 13 amino acids. The V gene end was trimmed by 6 bases and the J gene end by 6 bases; junction bases not matched to a gene: 5. In the authors' methods: Estimates of nucleated cell counts were drawn from the amplification of reference gene primers. Method: immunoSEQ multiplex PCR; TCRdb's copy keeps in-frame clones and lacks some. V and J calls plus clone size are reproduced from that table; the DNA served to infer D and trimming. The data contain over 200,000 clones, 70% to 90% of them singletons. This chain links TRBV7-9 with TRBJ2-1; 7 bases map to TRBD1. The origin of this receptor is a woman in her thirties or forties who had recovered from COVID-19. Sequencing used peripheral blood. The CDR3 protein is CASRRTGGNEQFF. The DNA of the CDR3 is TGTGCCAGCAGACGGACAGGAGGCAATGAGCAGTTCTTC.